These 8 T cell receptor beta chains came from one sample sequenced in a study of early T cells in non-severe SARS-CoV-2 infection (dated by TCRdb to 2020 to 2022). The library relied on 5' RACE. The listed sequencing device is NextSeq 500. TCRdb handled the public reads itself, with Q25 trimming in fastp and clone calling in MiXCR, and kept productive beta chains. Here each entry gathers all rows of one CDR3 protein and keeps the most common genes and DNA. The sample table shows tens of thousands of distinct CDR3 sequences, and around a sixth are seen once. The top ten constitute 5.1% of the sample. The sequenced sample was whole blood, obtained at baseline. The receptors originated from an adult who was a healthcare worker with PCR-confirmed SARS-CoV-2 infection or an uninfected control (not recorded which).

The chain carries TRBV7-9 and TRBJ1-1; TRBD1 agrees at 8 bases. Germline-derived CDR1 and CDR2 are SEHNR and FQNEAQ (reference sequence). The CDR3 runs 14 residues. The junction had 5 bases not matched to a gene; V was cut back by 6 bases and J by 2 bases. Written as DNA, the CDR3 is TGTGCCAGCAGGCCGACAGGGGCCAACACTGAAGCTTTCTTT. Translated: CASRPTGANTEAFF.

The CDR3 protein is CASIPGTSSYEQYF. The CDR3 coding sequence is TGTGCCAGCATTCCCGGGACTAGCAGCTACGAGCAGTACTTC. The V gene is TRBV28, the J gene TRBJ2-7; TRBD2 aligns across 9 bases. In germline, CDR1 is MDHEN, CDR2 SYDVKM. CDR3 length: 14 amino acids. V trimming: 7 bases; J trimming: 3 bases; junction bases outside the gene matches: 7.

This clonotype was counted between two and nine times. V is TRBV7-2 and J is TRBJ2-3, with D possibly called TRBD1 or TRBD2 (5 bases each). Germline loops: CDR1 SGHTA, CDR2 FQGNSA. V was shortened by 6 bases and J by 2 bases, with 15 bases between the two germline ends. This CDR3 is built from 15 residues. CDR3 loop: CASSLPGRPTDTQYF. The CDR3 bases are TGTGCCAGCAGTCTTCCGGGACGCCCCACAGATACGCAGTATTTT.

The J gene is TRBJ2-7, the V gene TRBV11-2, with D hard to call. The germline V and J ends were trimmed by 4 bases and 4 bases, with 8 bases remaining between them. CDR1 SGHAT and CDR2 FQNNGV come from the germline V gene. The CDR3 consists of 12 residues. CDR3 region: CASSSSRYEQYF. The CDR3 region has the DNA TGTGCCAGCAGCTCGAGTCGGTACGAGCAGTACTTC.

This clonotype showed up many times. The gene calls are TRBV28 and TRBJ1-1; 8 nucleotides align to TRBD1. Germline CDR1 MDHEN, CDR2 SYDVKM. The CDR3 length is 12 residues. The V gene end was trimmed by 6 bases and the J gene end by 8 bases; junction bases not matched to a gene: 5. As DNA, the CDR3 is TGTGCCAGCAGCCCTGGACAGGGCGAAGCTTTCTTT. It encodes CASSPGQGEAFF.

This clonotype was found a few times. The chain uses TRBV20-1 and TRBJ1-1; no definite D call. The ends were cut back, 5 bases at V and 1 base at J, with 11 bases in the middle. This CDR3 is 13 amino acids long. Germline lookup yields CDR1 DFQATT and CDR2 SNEGSKA (reference sequence). The CDR3 coding sequence is TGCAGTGCTTACACCCGCAAGAACACTGAAGCTTTCTTT. This gives the protein CSAYTRKNTEAFF.

The chain couples TRBV3-1 to TRBJ2-3; the D is unclear. The V end was cut by 1 base, the J end by 2 bases, with 10 bases between. CDR1 LGHDT and CDR2 YNNKEL come from the germline V gene (reference sequence). The CDR3 totals 15 residues. The CDR3 DNA follows: TGTGCCAGCAGCCAAGGACCACTACCCACAGATACGCAGTATTTT. It encodes CASSQGPLPTDTQYF.

The rearrangement links TRBV6-2 or TRBV6-3 to TRBJ1-3; the D gene is possibly TRBD1 (5 bases). The CDR3 loop spans 14 amino acids. Trimming pared 6 bases from V and 2 bases from J, leaving 11 bases between. Germline values: CDR1 MNHEY, CDR2 SVGEGT. The CDR3 coding sequence is TGTGCCAGCAGCAGACAGTATACTGGAAACACCATATATTTT. This encodes CASSRQYTGNTIYF.